This T cell receptor (beta chain) was observed in a study of blood T cell repertoires in COVID-19. Germline loops: CDR1 LNHDA, CDR2 SQIVND (reference sequence). Trimming shortened V by 5 bases and J by 4 bases, and 14 bases separated the two germline ends. The CDR3 runs 14 residues. As processed by the authors: By means of reference gene primer amplification, nucleated cell counts were estimated. Profiled with immunoSEQ multiplex PCR; TCRdb holds only in-frame clones, not every one. From that table come the V and J calls and clone size; the DNA was used to work out D and trimming. The data contain around 380,000 clones, around 87% of them singletons. Donors in Cohort 3 who had recovered were those with two negative PCRs, healthcare professional clearance, or resolution of their symptoms.

This clonotype was obtained from a man aged 30-40 years who had recovered from COVID-19. The chain combines TRBV19 with TRBJ1-2; D is unclear. The sequencing sample was made of PBMCs or T cells enriched from blood (not recorded which). The CDR3, as DNA: TGTGCCAGTAGTCTCCGGGGATCGGGCTATGGCTACACCTTC. Its translation: CASSLRGSGYGYTF. Full variable domain (rest looked up from reference TRBV19 and TRBJ1-2): DGGITQSPKYLFRKEGQNVTLSCEQNLNHDAMYWYRQDPGQGLRLIYYSQIVNDFQKGDIAEGYSVSREKKESFPLTVTSAQKNPTAFYLCASSLRGSGYGYTFGSGTRLTVV.